Given below is one T cell receptor beta chain in context. The CDR3 contains 16 residues. The V gene end was trimmed by 2 bases and the J gene end by 2 bases; junction bases not matched to a gene: 6. The sample originates from a study of blood T cells in healthy people across ages. A sample-barcoded 5' primer and a J-beta primer mix were used in a second PCR of roughly 7 to 12 cycles. MiXCR, run by TCRdb on the 5' RACE reads, gives a single entry per CDR3 protein. The repertoire holds hundreds of thousands of distinct CDR3 sequences, with around 45% as singletons. The source of this sequence is a man aged 55 to 70 in good health. Sequenced sample: blood. The chain carries TRBV12-3 or TRBV12-4 and TRBJ2-3; 8 positions match TRBD2. Here the CDR3 reads CASSLSGGGHTDTQYF. CDR3 nucleotides: TGTGCCAGCAGTTTATCGGGCGGGGGGCACACAGATACGCAGTATTTT.